This T cell receptor beta chain appears in the sequencing data of a study of PD-1 blockade in classical Hodgkin lymphoma. Time point of the sample: cycle 4 day 1 (C4D1), after more than 5 weeks of nivolumab. No patient escaped relapse after autologous stem cell transplantation, and brentuximab vedotin exposure varied. Trimming left V 5 bases short and J 4 bases short, with 17 bases between. Germline CDR1 and CDR2: PRHDT and FYEKMQ (reference sequence). This CDR3 region has 15 residues. Assay used: immunoSEQ multiplex PCR; TCRdb lists only in-frame clones, some missing. The sample yields about 50,000 clones, under 80% seen once.

J is TRBJ2-5 and V is TRBV13; no firm D call. Sequences were derived from peripheral blood mononuclear cells (PBMCs), sampled before the fourth cycle of nivolumab. This sequence originates from a human donor with classical Hodgkin lymphoma. The CDR3 loop reads CASSLRDHFGETQYF. CDR3 DNA sequence: TGTGCCAGCAGCCTTCGAGACCACTTTGGAGAGACCCAGTACTTC. The full variable domain, its missing parts supplied by reference TRBV13 and TRBJ2-5, is AAGVIQSPRHLIKEKRETATLKCYPIPRHDTVYWYQQGPGQDPQFLISFYEKMQSDKGSIPDRFSAQQFSDYHSELNMSSLELGDSALYFCASSLRDHFGETQYFGPGTRLLVL.